This TCR beta chain originates from a study of shared clonotypes between healthy human individuals. J gave up 0 bases and V 3 bases, and 3 bases lay outside the gene matches. Germline V CDR1 and CDR2: ENHRY, SYGVKD. This CDR3 spans 15 amino acids. Clones were read by immunoSEQ multiplex PCR, and TCRdb kept only the in-frame ones, dropping some. The table shows approximately 1.5 million clones, with under 99% occurring only once. The gene calls are TRBV10-3 and TRBJ2-3; the match to TRBD2 covers 7 bases. The clonotype originates from a man aged 25-40 years in good health. The sample consisted of naive CD4+ T cells sorted from blood. Regarding subset: CD45RA+ positively selected. The CDR3 DNA is TGTGCCATCAGTGACATCGGGGGGAGCACAGATACGCAGTATTTT. Protein sequence: CAISDIGGSTDTQYF.